These 10 T cell receptor beta chains were sequenced from one sample in a study of regulatory T cells. Amplification used 52 TRBV primers and 13 TRBJ primers. This table comes from immunoSEQ multiplex PCR, and its TCRdb copy is limited to in-frame clones, with some not included. There are about 35,000 clones in the sample; 89% occur only once, and about 2.4% lies in the top ten. Their antigens are not known. Findings and limits, study-wide: In CD3G-deficient patients, conventional CD4+ T cells were enriched for hydrophobic CDR3 residues at positions 6 and 7.

The sequenced sample consisted of conventional CD4+ T cells sorted from blood. Source of these receptors: a person under 35 with CD3G deficiency.

The rearrangement joins TRBV7-8 to TRBJ2-1; 7 positions match TRBD2. The CDR3 has 14 amino acids. Germline V gene sequence: CDR1 SGHVS, CDR2 FQNEAQ. The V and J ends lost 5 bases and 2 bases, in that order; junction bases with no gene match: 3. CDR3 coding DNA: TGTGCCAGCAGCCCGGGGGGTACCTACAATGAGCAGTTCTTC. It encodes CASSPGGTYNEQFF.

The genes are TRBV7-6 and TRBJ2-1, with D possibly being TRBD2 (6 bases). Germline loops: CDR1 SGHVS, CDR2 FNYEAQ. Trimming took 1 base from V and 7 from J, leaving 8 bases between them. The CDR3 covers 13 residues. The CDR3 DNA follows: TGTGCCAGCAGCTTAGTCGCGGGGAATGAGCAGTTCTTC. The encoded protein is CASSLVAGNEQFF.

This chain links TRBV5-1 with TRBJ2-2; 9 bases are shared with TRBD1. The germline V gene has CDR1 SGHRS and CDR2 YFSETQ. V lost 1 base to trimming and J lost 7 bases; unmatched junction nucleotides: 5. The CDR3 extends over 15 amino acids. In nucleotides, the CDR3 is TGCGCCAGCAGCTTGCACGGACAGGGGAACGGGGAGCTGTTTTTT. Amino acids: CASSLHGQGNGELFF.

V usage is TRBV27 and J usage is TRBJ2-1, with 7 bases lining up with TRBD2. Germline CDR1 MNHEY, CDR2 SMNVEV (reference sequence). The ends lost 0 bases at V and 6 bases at J; junction bases unmatched: 5. The CDR3 extends over 15 amino acids. For the CDR3, the DNA is TGTGCCAGCAGTTTATCGAGGGCTAGCGGCAATGAGCAGTTCTTC. It is translated as CASSLSRASGNEQFF.

The chain couples TRBV5-1 to TRBJ2-7, with 9 nucleotides matching TRBD1. Germline lookup yields CDR1 SGHRS and CDR2 YFSETQ. The CDR3 is 14 amino acids. Trimming at V came to 3 bases and at J to 7 bases, leaving 8 bases not matched to a gene. The CDR3 DNA reads TGCGCCAGCAGCTCGGGACAGGGCATCGGGGAGCAGTACTTC. Protein product: CASSSGQGIGEQYF.

This chain links TRBV10-3 with TRBJ2-6, with D possibly TRBD1 on 5 matching bases. The ends were cut back, 10 bases at V and 0 bases at J, with 10 bases in the middle. Germline V gene sequence: CDR1 ENHRY, CDR2 SYGVKD. The CDR3 extends over 14 amino acids. The CDR3 loop is CATRRGSGANVLTF. The CDR3 coding sequence is TGTGCCACGCGAAGGGGCTCTGGGGCCAACGTCCTGACTTTC.

The chain recombines TRBV28 with TRBJ1-1; 7 nucleotides align to TRBD1. This CDR3 region has 15 residues. V lost 2 bases and J lost 4; bases outside the gene matches: 7. In germline, CDR1 is MDHEN, CDR2 SYDVKM. The CDR3 sequence is CASSLNRGRTTEAFF. CDR3 sequence (DNA): TGTGCCAGCAGTTTAAACAGGGGAAGAACCACTGAAGCTTTCTTT.

The V and J genes are TRBV10-3 and TRBJ2-1, with 7 bases lining up with TRBD2. The V gene end was trimmed by 0 bases and the J gene end by 12 bases; junction bases not matched to a gene: 5. Germline V gene sequence: CDR1 ENHRY, CDR2 SYGVKD. This CDR3 region has 13 residues. The CDR3: CAISESRGSLQFF. The CDR3 DNA follows: TGTGCCATCAGTGAGTCGCGGGGGTCCTTGCAGTTCTTC.

The chain carries TRBV19 and TRBJ2-2, with 7 bases matching TRBD1. Germline CDR1 LNHDA, CDR2 SQIVND (reference sequence). The CDR3 runs 16 residues. After removal of 5 bases from V and 4 bases from J, the junction contained 10 bases not matched to a gene. The CDR3: CASSGRGSPGTGELFF. For the CDR3, the DNA is TGTGCCAGTAGTGGCAGGGGGTCCCCTGGCACCGGGGAGCTGTTTTTT. The full variable domain, rest sourced from reference TRBV19 and TRBJ2-2, is DGGITQSPKYLFRKEGQNVTLSCEQNLNHDAMYWYRQDPGQGLRLIYYSQIVNDFQKGDIAEGYSVSREKKESFPLTVTSAQKNPTAFYLCASSGRGSPGTGELFFGEGSRLTVL.

The chain combines TRBV28 with TRBJ1-1; 7 bases fit TRBD1. The CDR3 is 15 residues long. Germline trimming cut 4 bases from V and 3 bases from J; bases unmatched to any gene: 8. Germline CDR1 and CDR2: MDHEN and SYDVKM. The CDR3 region has the DNA TGTGCCAGCAGTTCCCGGACAGGAGCTTACACTGAAGCTTTCTTT. Residues: CASSSRTGAYTEAFF.